This TCR beta chain was recorded in a study of blood T cell repertoires in COVID-19. About the study: PBMCs, B-cell-depleted T cells, or T cells were the source of the cDNA or gDNA that made up the material.

TCRdb's table, derived via immunoSEQ multiplex PCR, lists solely in-frame clones and lacks some. Of around 97,000 clones in the sample, roughly 87% were seen once. The germline V gene has CDR1 MNHEY and CDR2 SVGAGI. V lost 8 bases, J lost 5 bases, and 9 bases stayed unmatched. This CDR3 spans 15 amino acids. The chain carries TRBV6-5 and TRBJ1-1, with TRBD1 matching 12 bases. Material for sequencing was peripheral blood. This clonotype originated in a man aged 50 to 59 in a cohort sampled during active COVID-19. The CDR3 sequence: CASCSGTGGGTEAFF. The CDR3 DNA reads TGTGCCAGCTGCTCCGGGACAGGGGGCGGGACTGAAGCTTTCTTT.